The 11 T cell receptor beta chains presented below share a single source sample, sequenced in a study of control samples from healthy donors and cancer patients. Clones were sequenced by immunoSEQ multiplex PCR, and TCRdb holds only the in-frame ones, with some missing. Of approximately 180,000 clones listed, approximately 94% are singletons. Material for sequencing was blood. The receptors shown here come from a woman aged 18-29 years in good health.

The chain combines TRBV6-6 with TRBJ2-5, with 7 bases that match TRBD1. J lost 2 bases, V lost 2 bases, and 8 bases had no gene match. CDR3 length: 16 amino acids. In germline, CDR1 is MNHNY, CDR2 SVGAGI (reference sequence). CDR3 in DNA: TGTGCCAGCAGTTACCCCGGACAGGCTTATCAAGAGACCCAGTACTTC. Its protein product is CASSYPGQAYQETQYF.

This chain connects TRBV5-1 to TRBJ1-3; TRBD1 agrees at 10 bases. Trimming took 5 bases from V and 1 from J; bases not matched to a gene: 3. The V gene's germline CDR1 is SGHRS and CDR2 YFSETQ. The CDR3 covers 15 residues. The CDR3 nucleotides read TGCGCCAGCAGGAGGACAGGGGGGTCTGGAAACACCATATATTTT. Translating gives CASRRTGGSGNTIYF.

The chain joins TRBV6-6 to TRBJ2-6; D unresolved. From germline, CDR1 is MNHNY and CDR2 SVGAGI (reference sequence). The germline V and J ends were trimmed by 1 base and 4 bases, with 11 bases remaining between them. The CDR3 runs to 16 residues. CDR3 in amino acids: CASSYFLGSGANVLTF. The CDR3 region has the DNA TGTGCCAGCAGTTACTTTTTGGGAAGCGGGGCCAACGTCCTGACTTTC.

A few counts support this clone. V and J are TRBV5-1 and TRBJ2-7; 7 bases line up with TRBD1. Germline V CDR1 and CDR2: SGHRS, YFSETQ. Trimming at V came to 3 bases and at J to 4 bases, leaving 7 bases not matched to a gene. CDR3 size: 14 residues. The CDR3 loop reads CASSYRDSLYEQYF. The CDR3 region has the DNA TGCGCCAGCAGCTACCGGGACAGCCTTTACGAGCAGTACTTC.

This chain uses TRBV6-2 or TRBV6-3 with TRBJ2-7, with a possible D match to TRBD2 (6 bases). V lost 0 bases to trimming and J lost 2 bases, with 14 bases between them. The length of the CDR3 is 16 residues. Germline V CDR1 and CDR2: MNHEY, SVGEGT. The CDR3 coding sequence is TGTGCCAGCAGTTACTCGGGGAGGTCCCTGACCTACGAGCAGTACTTC. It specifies CASSYSGRSLTYEQYF.

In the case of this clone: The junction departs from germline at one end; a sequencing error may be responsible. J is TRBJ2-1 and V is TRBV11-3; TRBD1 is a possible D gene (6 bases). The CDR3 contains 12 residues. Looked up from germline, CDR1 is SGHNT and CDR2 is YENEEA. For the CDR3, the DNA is TGTGCCAGCAGCTTAGAACGGACAGAATCGGTCTTC. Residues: CASSLERTESVF.

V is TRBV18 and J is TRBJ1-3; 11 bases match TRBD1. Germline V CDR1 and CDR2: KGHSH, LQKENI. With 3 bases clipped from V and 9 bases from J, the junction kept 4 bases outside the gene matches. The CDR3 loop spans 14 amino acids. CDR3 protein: CASSPGQGVVTIYF. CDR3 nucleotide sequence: TGTGCCAGCTCACCGGGACAGGGGGTTGTCACCATATATTTT.

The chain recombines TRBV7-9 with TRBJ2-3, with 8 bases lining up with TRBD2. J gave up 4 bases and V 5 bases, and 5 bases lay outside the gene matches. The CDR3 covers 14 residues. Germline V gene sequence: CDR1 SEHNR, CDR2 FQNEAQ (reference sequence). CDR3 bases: TGTGCCAGCAGCCTAGGGACTAGTCCAGATACGCAGTATTTT. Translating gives CASSLGTSPDTQYF.

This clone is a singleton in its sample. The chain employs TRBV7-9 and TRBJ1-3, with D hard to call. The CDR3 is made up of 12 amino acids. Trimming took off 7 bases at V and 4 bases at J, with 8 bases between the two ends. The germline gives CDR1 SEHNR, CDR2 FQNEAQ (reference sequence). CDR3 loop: CASTPGGNTIYF. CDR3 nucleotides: TGTGCCAGCACCCCCGGGGGAAACACCATATATTTT. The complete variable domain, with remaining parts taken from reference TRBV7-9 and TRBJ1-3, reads DTGVSQNPRHKITKRGQNVTFRCDPISEHNRLYWYRQTLGQGPEFLTYFQNEAQLEKSRLLSDRFSAERPKGSFSTLEIQRTEQGDSAMYLCASTPGGNTIYFGEGSWLTVV.

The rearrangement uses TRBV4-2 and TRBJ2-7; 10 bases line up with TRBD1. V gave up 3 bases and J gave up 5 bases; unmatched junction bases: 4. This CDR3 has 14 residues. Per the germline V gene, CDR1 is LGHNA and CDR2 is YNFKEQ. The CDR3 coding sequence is TGTGCCAGCAGCCATGGGACAGGGGCCCACGAGCAGTACTTC. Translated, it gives CASSHGTGAHEQYF.

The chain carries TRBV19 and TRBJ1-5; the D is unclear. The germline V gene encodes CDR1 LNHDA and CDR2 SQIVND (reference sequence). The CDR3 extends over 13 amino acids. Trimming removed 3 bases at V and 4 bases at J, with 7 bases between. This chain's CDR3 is CASSMARNQPQHF. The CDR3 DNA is TGTGCCAGTAGTATGGCCCGGAATCAGCCCCAGCATTTT.